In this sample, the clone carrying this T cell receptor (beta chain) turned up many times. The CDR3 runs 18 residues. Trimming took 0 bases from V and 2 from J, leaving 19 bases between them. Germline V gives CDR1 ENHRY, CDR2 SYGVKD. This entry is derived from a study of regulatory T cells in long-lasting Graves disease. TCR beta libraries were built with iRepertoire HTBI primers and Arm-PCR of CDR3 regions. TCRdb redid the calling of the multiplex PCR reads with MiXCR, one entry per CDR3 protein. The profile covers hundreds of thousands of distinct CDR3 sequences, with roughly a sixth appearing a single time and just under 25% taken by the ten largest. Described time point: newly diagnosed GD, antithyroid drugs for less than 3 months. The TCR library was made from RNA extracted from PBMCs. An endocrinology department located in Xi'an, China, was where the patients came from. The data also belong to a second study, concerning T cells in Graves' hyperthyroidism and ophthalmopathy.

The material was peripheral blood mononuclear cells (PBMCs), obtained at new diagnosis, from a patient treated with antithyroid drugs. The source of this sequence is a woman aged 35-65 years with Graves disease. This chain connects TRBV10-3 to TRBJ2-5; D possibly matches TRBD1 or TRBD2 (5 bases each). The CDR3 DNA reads TGTGCCATCAGTGAGTCGCGGGCGGGTGGCAGGGAGCAAGAGACCCAGTACTTC. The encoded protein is CAISESRAGGREQETQYF.